The 28 T cell receptor beta chains below come from one sample, sequenced in a study of cytomegalovirus exposure and HLA in healthy donors. Assay: immunoSEQ multiplex PCR; the TCRdb copy retains only in-frame clones and omits some. The data show about 110,000 clones, around 82% seen once. The sequenced sample consisted of PBMCs. These receptors all come from a woman aged 18 to 35 in good health and CMV-seronegative.

The chain is built from TRBV28 and TRBJ2-7, with TRBD1 matching over 7 bases. Germline CDR1 reads MDHEN; CDR2 reads SYDVKM. The CDR3 consists of 16 residues. The ends lost 3 bases at V and 0 bases at J; junction bases unmatched: 8. DNA for the CDR3: TGTGCCAGCAGTTTCCATAACGACAGGGTCTCCTACGAGCAGTACTTC. Residues: CASSFHNDRVSYEQYF.

The CDR3 region is CATKGAGYNEQFF. CDR3 nucleotides: TGTGCCACGAAGGGGGCGGGGTACAATGAGCAGTTCTTC. The chain has TRBV6-5 and TRBJ2-1; D is perhaps TRBD1 (7 bases). V lost 10 bases and J 4 bases, leaving 14 bases between the germline ends. In germline, CDR1 is MNHEY, CDR2 SVGAGI. The CDR3 covers 13 residues.

The chain is built from TRBV5-8 and TRBJ2-7; D is perhaps TRBD1 (6 bases). The V end lost 3 bases, the J end lost 6 bases, and 13 bases lay between the germline ends. This CDR3 is 13 amino acids long. The germline V gene encodes CDR1 SGHTS and CDR2 YDEGEE. The chain's CDR3 is CASSSDRPVEQYF. CDR3 DNA sequence: TGTGCCAGCAGCTCGGACAGACCAGTCGAGCAGTACTTC.

The chain links TRBV30 to TRBJ1-6; possible D gene TRBD1, 6 bases. The CDR3 has 12 amino acids. Looked up from germline, CDR1 is GTSNPN and CDR2 is SVGIG (reference sequence). Trimming took 0 bases from V and 9 from J, leaving 6 bases between them. For the CDR3, the DNA is TGTGCCTGGAGTGTACAGGGTTCACCCCTCCACTTT. Translation: CAWSVQGSPLHF.

The V call is TRBV15, the J call TRBJ2-1; D is uncertain. Germline V gene lookup returns CDR1 LNHNV and CDR2 YYDKDF (reference sequence). Deletions cut 2 bases from V and 0 bases from J, with 5 bases between. The CDR3 is 14 residues long. In DNA, the CDR3 is TGTGCCACCAGCAGAAGTAGCTCCTACAATGAGCAGTTCTTC. Translation gives CATSRSSSYNEQFF.

This clone showed up just a few times. The CDR3: CASSLAGQGAGNTIYF. DNA for the CDR3: TGTGCCAGCAGCTTAGCGGGACAGGGAGCTGGAAACACCATATATTTT. This chain links TRBV11-2 with TRBJ1-3; 9 bases line up with TRBD1. Germline trimming cut 1 base from V and 2 bases from J; bases unmatched to any gene: 3. The CDR3 is 16 amino acids. Looked up from germline, CDR1 is SGHAT and CDR2 is FQNNGV.

This clone was seen once. The chain uses TRBV15 and TRBJ1-2; D is unclear. The CDR3 has 14 amino acids. Trimming removed 5 bases from V and 3 bases from J, with 13 bases in between. Looked up from germline, CDR1 is LNHNV and CDR2 is YYDKDF (reference sequence). CDR3: CATSSPTGDYGYTF. Here the CDR3 DNA reads TGTGCCACCAGCTCTCCCACCGGTGACTATGGCTACACCTTC.

The chain carries TRBV7-6 and TRBJ2-2; 13 nucleotides align to TRBD2. The germline V gene has CDR1 SGHVS and CDR2 FNYEAQ. J gave up 6 bases and V 8 bases, and 12 bases lay outside the gene matches. The CDR3 extends over 17 amino acids. In nucleotides, the CDR3 is TGTGCCAGCGCATTGGGGACTAGCGGGGTTTCCCCCGGGGAGCTGTTTTTT. Translation: CASALGTSGVSPGELFF.

The gene calls are TRBV6-1 and TRBJ2-3, with TRBD1 matching over 8 bases. V was clipped by 1 base and J by 0 bases; unmatched bases: 0. The CDR3 is 15 amino acids. Per the germline V gene, CDR1 is MNHNS and CDR2 is SASEGT. The CDR3 loop reads CASSEDRGSTDTQYF. The CDR3 bases are TGTGCCAGCAGTGAAGACAGGGGGAGCACAGATACGCAGTATTTT.

Concerning this clone: This specimen includes other DNA sequences encoding the same CDR3. J is TRBJ1-2 and V is TRBV18; D is undetermined. Between the trimmed V and J ends, which lost 3 bases and 6 bases, there was a span of 11 bases. The length of the CDR3 is 13 residues. Per germline, CDR1 KGHSH and CDR2 LQKENI. CDR3 sequence reads: CASSPGAGDGYTF. The CDR3 bases are TGTGCCAGCTCACCCGGCGCGGGAGATGGCTACACCTTC. The complete variable domain, with remaining parts taken from reference TRBV18 and TRBJ1-2, reads NAGVMQNPRHLVRRRGQEARLRCSPMKGHSHVYWYRQLPEEGLKFMVYLQKENIIDESGMPKERFSAEFPKEGPSILRIQQVVRGDSAAYFCASSPGAGDGYTFGSGTRLTVV.

This clone was recorded at least ten times. The chain links TRBV6-4 to TRBJ2-7, with 8 bases aligning to TRBD1. Trimming at V came to 5 bases and at J to 0 bases, leaving 0 bases not matched to a gene. Germline V CDR1 and CDR2: MRHNA, SNTAGT. The CDR3 has 13 amino acids. CDR3 coding DNA: TGTGCCAGCAGTCAGGGGGCCTCCTACGAGCAGTACTTC. This sequence encodes CASSQGASYEQYF.

This rearrangement joins TRBV6-5 to TRBJ2-3; D call uncertain. The CDR3 loop spans 15 amino acids. Germline V gene sequence: CDR1 MNHEY, CDR2 SVGAGI. Trimming shortened V by 7 bases and J by 3 bases, and 17 bases separated the two germline ends. Here the CDR3 reads CASTPRLSTTDTQYF. In DNA form, the CDR3 reads TGTGCCAGCACTCCGCGACTTTCTACAACAGATACGCAGTATTTT.

There are a few counts of this clone. J is TRBJ2-5 and V is TRBV14; 9 positions match TRBD1. The germline V gene has CDR1 SGHDN and CDR2 FVKESK. CDR3 length: 16 amino acids. V shed 4 bases and J 4 bases; nucleotides not matched to a gene: 10. CDR3: CASSPKPQGAGETQYF. CDR3 bases: TGTGCCAGCAGCCCAAAACCACAGGGGGCCGGAGAGACCCAGTACTTC.

This clone is a singleton in its sample. The chain has TRBV29-1 and TRBJ2-1; no definite D call. The CDR3 has 12 amino acids. Trimming removed 4 bases at V and 9 bases at J, with 13 bases between. CDR1 and CDR2 from the germline V gene are SQVTM and ANQGSEA. CDR3 in amino acids: CSVGWLVGEQFF. The CDR3 DNA is TGCAGCGTTGGATGGCTAGTTGGTGAGCAGTTCTTC.

In DNA form, the CDR3 reads TGTGCCAGCAGTGTCCCCAAGTTACCTAATCAAGAGACCCAGTACTTC. Translating gives CASSVPKLPNQETQYF. The rearrangement uses TRBV27 and TRBJ2-5; no firm D call. The CDR3 covers 16 residues. V lost 5 bases and J lost 2, with 18 bases in between. Germline V gene lookup returns CDR1 MNHEY and CDR2 SMNVEV (reference sequence).

The chain combines TRBV11-2 with TRBJ1-2; D is perhaps TRBD1 (5 bases). The CDR3 length is 12 residues. Trimming stripped 9 bases from V and 3 bases from J, with 11 bases between. Per the germline V gene, CDR1 is SGHAT and CDR2 is FQNNGV. CDR3 region: CASLDSYYGYTF. The CDR3 DNA reads TGTGCCAGTCTTGACAGTTACTATGGCTACACCTTC.

V gene TRBV11-2 combines with J gene TRBJ2-1, with TRBD1 matching 8 bases. The trim removed 4 bases at V and 4 bases at J, leaving 6 bases unmatched. The CDR3 has 15 amino acids. CDR1 is SGHAT, CDR2 FQNNGV, per germline. The CDR3: CASSSDRDGYNEQFF. CDR3 in DNA: TGTGCCAGCAGCTCGGACAGGGATGGGTACAATGAGCAGTTCTTC.

The gene calls are TRBV10-3 and TRBJ2-7; D is perhaps TRBD1 (5 bases). V lost 0 bases and J 0 bases, leaving 12 bases between the germline ends. The germline gives CDR1 ENHRY, CDR2 SYGVKD. This CDR3 has 16 amino acids. Here the CDR3 DNA reads TGTGCCATCAGTGAGTCCGACAGCCATTTCTCCTACGAGCAGTACTTC. It specifies CAISESDSHFSYEQYF.

The chain has TRBV4-2 and TRBJ2-5, with 7 bases lining up with TRBD1. CDR1 LGHNA and CDR2 YNFKEQ come from the germline V gene. There are 15 residues in the CDR3. With V trimmed by 3 bases and J by 3 bases, 7 bases remained unmatched. This chain's CDR3 is CASSQTGTVEETQYF. CDR3 coding DNA: TGTGCCAGCAGCCAGACCGGGACAGTCGAAGAGACCCAGTACTTC.

This rearrangement joins TRBV10-3 to TRBJ1-3; D may be TRBD1 (5 bases). Trimming left V 9 bases short and J 0 bases short, with 9 bases between. The CDR3 has 13 amino acids. Germline CDR1 reads ENHRY; CDR2 reads SYGVKD. The CDR3 bases are TGTGCCATTACCCAGGGCTCTGGAAACACCATATATTTT. Protein: CAITQGSGNTIYF.

The V gene is TRBV9, the J gene TRBJ2-3, with 8 bases aligning to TRBD2. CDR3 length: 15 residues. V trimming: 4 bases; J trimming: 10 bases; junction bases outside the gene matches: 14. Germline values: CDR1 SGDLS, CDR2 YYNGEE. DNA for the CDR3: TGTGCCAGCAGCACCCAGAGCGGGGGTGGCATATCGCAGTATTTT. Translated: CASSTQSGGGISQYF.

The chain uses TRBV29-1 and TRBJ2-3; TRBD1 aligns across 9 bases. With V trimmed by 6 bases and J by 3 bases, 7 bases remained unmatched. Germline V gene data show CDR1 as SQVTM and CDR2 as ANQGSEA. This CDR3 is built from 14 residues. The CDR3 protein is CSVAGQGRTDTQYF. CDR3 in DNA: TGCAGCGTCGCCGGACAGGGGCGGACAGATACGCAGTATTTT.

V gene TRBV27 combines with J gene TRBJ1-1; D is undetermined. Germline loops: CDR1 MNHEY, CDR2 SMNVEV (reference sequence). Trimming stripped 4 bases from V and 8 bases from J, with 20 bases between. CDR3 length: 15 amino acids. The CDR3 loop is CASSYGTGVLGEAFF. CDR3 DNA: TGTGCCAGCAGTTACGGAACCGGGGTTCTGGGAGAAGCTTTCTTT.

This clone was seen once. This chain connects TRBV5-6 to TRBJ1-2; 9 bases line up with TRBD1. The CDR3 is 13 residues long. The germline V gene has CDR1 SGHDT and CDR2 YYEEEE. V was pared by 3 bases and J by 8 bases, with 5 bases of the junction left unmatched. The CDR3 region is CASSYGTGRGYTF. The CDR3 DNA is TGTGCCAGCAGCTATGGGACAGGGCGCGGCTACACCTTC.

The sample holds a few counts of this clone. V and J are TRBV10-3 and TRBJ1-4; D may be TRBD1 (5 bases). The CDR3 extends over 15 amino acids. The V end was cut by 0 bases, the J end by 7 bases, with 12 bases between. From germline, CDR1 is ENHRY and CDR2 SYGVKD. The CDR3 DNA reads as TGTGCCATCAGTGAGTCGCGGGGGTTTGGTGAAAAACTGTTTTTT. Its protein product is CAISESRGFGEKLFF.

The chain is built from TRBV19 and TRBJ1-5; 10 bases are shared with TRBD1. The germline V gene has CDR1 LNHDA and CDR2 SQIVND (reference sequence). V shed 4 bases and J 2 bases; nucleotides not matched to a gene: 8. This CDR3 comprises 17 residues. The chain's CDR3 is CASSTPGQGFGNQPQHF. CDR3 nucleotide sequence: TGTGCCAGTAGTACGCCGGGACAGGGGTTTGGCAATCAGCCCCAGCATTTT. The full variable domain, with the rest looked up from reference TRBV19 and TRBJ1-5, is DGGITQSPKYLFRKEGQNVTLSCEQNLNHDAMYWYRQDPGQGLRLIYYSQIVNDFQKGDIAEGYSVSREKKESFPLTVTSAQKNPTAFYLCASSTPGQGFGNQPQHFGDGTRLSIL.

This chain joins TRBV7-3 and TRBJ2-1; TRBD2 agrees at 10 bases. V gave up 2 bases and J gave up 4 bases; unmatched junction bases: 2. Germline V CDR1 and CDR2: SGHTA, FQGTGA. The length of the CDR3 is 15 residues. The CDR3 coding sequence is TGTGCCAGCAGCTTAGCTAGCGGGGGTTACAATGAGCAGTTCTTC. This translates into CASSLASGGYNEQFF.

The chain couples TRBV5-5 to TRBJ1-1, with 7 bases identical to TRBD1. Germline V lookup: CDR1 SGHKS, CDR2 YYEKEE (reference sequence). Trimming at V came to 5 bases and at J to 6 bases, leaving 13 bases not matched to a gene. The CDR3 covers 15 residues. CDR3 amino acids: CASSFYDREEAEAFF. In DNA, the CDR3 is TGTGCCAGCAGTTTTTACGACAGGGAAGAGGCTGAAGCTTTCTTT.